Presented here are 7 T cell receptor beta chains from one specimen sequenced in a study of Graves' ophthalmopathy and Graves' hyperthyroidism. RNA transcripts provided the template for amplifying TCR beta CDR3 regions. RT-PCR was first run with HTBI primers, then multiplex PCR in a second round. TCRdb processed the multiplex PCR reads anew with MiXCR; each CDR3 protein has one entry. The sample includes hundreds of thousands of distinct CDR3 sequences, about two fifths of them seen just once. The sequencing sample was made of peripheral blood. These receptors were collected from an adult man with Graves' ophthalmopathy.

This clonotype has at least ten counts. The V gene is TRBV2, the J gene TRBJ1-2, with a tentative D call TRBD1 (5 bases). Germline lookup yields CDR1 SNHLY and CDR2 FYNNEI. V was shortened by 6 bases and J by 4 bases, with 18 bases between the two germline ends. CDR3 size: 15 residues. In DNA, the CDR3 is TGTGCCAGCAGAGAGATAGCAGGGATGCGCTATGGCTACACCTTC. Residues: CASREIAGMRYGYTF.

The gene calls are TRBV7-2 and TRBJ1-1; a possible D gene is TRBD1 (5 bases). Trimming left V 3 bases short and J 7 bases short, with 15 bases between. Germline CDR1 and CDR2: SGHTA and FQGNSA. The CDR3 covers 14 residues. CDR3 in amino acids: CASSLGSGLGEAFF. The CDR3 DNA follows: TGTGCCAGCAGCTTGGGGTCAGGGTTGGGTGAAGCTTTCTTT.

The table lists this clonotype with a few counts. The chain carries TRBV25-1 and TRBJ2-1; 8 bases match TRBD2. There are 15 residues in the CDR3. Germline values: CDR1 MGHDK, CDR2 SYGVNS. Losses at the gene ends were 6 bases for V and 0 bases for J; bases not matched to a gene: 4. DNA of the CDR3: TGTGCCAGCAGCCCCGGGACTAGCTCCTACAATGAGCAGTTCTTC. This translates into CASSPGTSSYNEQFF.

This chain joins TRBV12-5 and TRBJ1-5, with D unresolved. The ends were cut back, 2 bases at V and 5 bases at J, with 7 bases in the middle. Germline assignment: CDR1 LGHNT and CDR2 FRNRAP. This CDR3 has 13 amino acids. CDR3 coding DNA: TGTGCTAGTGGTTTGAGCAACTATCAGCCCCAGCATTTT. Translation gives CASGLSNYQPQHF.

As DNA, the CDR3 is TGTGCCAGCAGTTTACAATCCGGGACAGGGGGTAACTATGGCTACACCTTC. Translation gives CASSLQSGTGGNYGYTF. The chain carries TRBV25-1 and TRBJ1-2; 11 bases agree with TRBD1. V was clipped by 5 bases and J by 1 base; unmatched bases: 9. The CDR3 extends over 17 amino acids. Germline loops: CDR1 MGHDK, CDR2 SYGVNS.

This chain links TRBV24-1 with TRBJ2-5; 8 bases match TRBD1. This CDR3 comprises 16 residues. Germline CDR1 KGHDR, CDR2 SFDVKD. V lost 2 bases to trimming and J lost 5 bases; unmatched junction nucleotides: 9. The CDR3 is CATSDYTGTGYETQYF. The DNA for the CDR3 is TGTGCCACCAGTGATTACACCGGGACAGGATACGAGACCCAGTACTTC.

This clonotype was seen at least ten times. The chain joins TRBV19 to TRBJ2-2, with TRBD1 matching over 8 bases. V lost 3 bases and J lost 6; bases outside the gene matches: 3. The length of the CDR3 is 14 residues. Germline V gives CDR1 LNHDA, CDR2 SQIVND (reference sequence). The CDR3 DNA reads TGTGCCAGTAGTATCCCGGACAGGGCCGGGGAGCTGTTTTTT. As protein: CASSIPDRAGELFF.